This entry lists 28 T cell receptor beta chains sequenced from one sample in a study of human T cells and chemical hapten exposure. Described time point: patch test 2, 6 weeks after DPC sensitization. Indicated treatment: therapeutic diphenylcyclopropenone sensitization with weekly scalp DPC. Each CDR3 protein is one row after TCRdb ran MiXCR on the RACE reads. The sample has about 78,000 distinct CDR3 sequences; about 8.5% are singletons. Sequencing used whole blood, obtained in connection with sensitization to the hapten diphenylcyclopropenone (DPC). These receptors were obtained from a woman between 45 and 60 years old with alopecia areata. Some clones in this sample may be carry-over from other donors' samples.

The chain employs TRBV7-2 and TRBJ2-7; no clear D. CDR1 and CDR2 from the germline V gene are SGHTA and FQGNSA. Trimming pared 0 bases from V and 3 bases from J, leaving 18 bases between. This CDR3 comprises 17 residues. CDR3 residues: CASSLARSPHPIYEQYF. The CDR3 DNA reads TGTGCCAGCAGCTTAGCCAGGTCCCCGCATCCGATCTACGAGCAGTACTTC.

This clonotype occurred a few times. This rearrangement joins TRBV12-3 or TRBV12-4 to TRBJ2-1; D possibly matches TRBD1 or TRBD2 (7 bases each). The V gene lost 3 bases and the J gene lost 8 bases, with 14 bases spanning the gap. This CDR3 is built from 14 residues. CDR3 residues: CASSFQGGADEQFF. The DNA of the CDR3 is TGTGCCAGCAGTTTTCAGGGGGGGGCGGATGAGCAGTTCTTC.

The CDR3 bases are TGTGCCAGCAGATCTGGGGGAGGGGGGGTAGATGGCTACACCTTC. The encoded protein is CASRSGGGGVDGYTF. This chain joins TRBV7-8 and TRBJ1-2; maybe TRBD1 (6 bases). CDR3 length: 15 residues. Germline CDR1 SGHVS, CDR2 FQNEAQ. The germline V and J ends were trimmed by 6 bases and 6 bases, with 20 bases remaining between them.

The CDR3 sequence: CASSYGLANEQFF. The CDR3 region has the DNA TGTGCCAGCAGTTACGGACTAGCCAATGAGCAGTTCTTC. The V call is TRBV6-5, the J call TRBJ2-1; 8 bases line up with TRBD2. V dropped 2 bases and J dropped 6; count of bases not matched to a gene: 0. The CDR3 totals 13 residues. Germline V lookup: CDR1 MNHEY, CDR2 SVGAGI.

This clonotype was counted at least ten times. The rearrangement links TRBV9 to TRBJ1-5, with D tentatively TRBD1 (5 bases). V was clipped by 0 bases and J by 1 base, with 5 bases between them. Germline assignment: CDR1 SGDLS and CDR2 YYNGEE. The CDR3 consists of 14 residues. The CDR3 region has the DNA TGTGCCAGCAGCGTAGGGGACAGCAATCAGCCCCAGCATTTT. Translating it yields CASSVGDSNQPQHF.

V gene TRBV7-2 combines with J gene TRBJ1-1; maybe TRBD1 (6 bases). CDR1 is SGHTA, CDR2 FQGNSA, per germline. There are 14 residues in the CDR3. V was cut by 5 bases and J by 7 bases, with 17 bases left in between. CDR3 in DNA: TGTGCCAGCAGCCCTTTCGACAGGCCGTATGAAGCTTTCTTT. Translated, it gives CASSPFDRPYEAFF.

The rearrangement links TRBV28 to TRBJ1-2, with no clear D. CDR3 length equals 14 residues. In germline, CDR1 is MDHEN, CDR2 SYDVKM. The V end was cut by 2 bases, the J end by 7 bases, with 14 bases between. In DNA form, the CDR3 reads TGTGCCAGCAGTTTAGAGTTGACTAATAGTGGCTACACCTTC. This sequence encodes CASSLELTNSGYTF.

This clonotype was counted at least ten times. This sequence joins TRBV7-9 and TRBJ2-1, with D perhaps matching TRBD1 (5 bases). The germline CDR1 and CDR2 sequences are SEHNR and FQNEAQ (reference sequence). Trimming removed 6 bases at V and 4 bases at J, with 13 bases between. The CDR3 length is 14 residues. The chain's CDR3 is CASRPSRGYNEQFF. CDR3 bases: TGTGCCAGCAGACCCAGTAGGGGTTACAATGAGCAGTTCTTC.

This clonotype was counted at least ten times. The chain links TRBV27 to TRBJ1-1, with a possible D match to TRBD1 (6 bases). The CDR3 totals 15 residues. Looked up from germline, CDR1 is MNHEY and CDR2 is SMNVEV (reference sequence). Deletions cut 2 bases from V and 1 base from J, with 11 bases between. The CDR3 here is CASSLNVRGNTEAFF. The DNA of the CDR3 is TGTGCCAGCAGTTTAAATGTCAGGGGGAACACTGAAGCTTTCTTT.

The chain recombines TRBV30 with TRBJ1-6; D is undetermined. This CDR3 has 15 residues. V shed 4 bases and J shed 1 base, with 11 bases lying between them. CDR1 is GTSNPN, CDR2 SVGIG, per germline (reference sequence). The CDR3 sequence is CAWKIGTSYNSPLHF. The DNA for the CDR3 is TGTGCCTGGAAGATTGGAACGTCCTATAATTCACCCCTCCACTTT. Using reference TRBV30 and TRBJ1-6 for the parts outside the CDR3, the full variable domain is SQTIHQWPATLVQPVGSPLSLECTVEGTSNPNLYWYRQAAGRGLQLLFYSVGIGQISSEVPQNLSASRPQDRQFILSSKKLLLSDSGFYLCAWKIGTSYNSPLHFGNGTRLTVT.

This chain uses TRBV5-1 with TRBJ2-3; TRBD2 matches 7 bases. The CDR3 extends over 16 amino acids. CDR1 is SGHRS, CDR2 YFSETQ, per germline. The V and J ends lost 3 bases and 2 bases, in that order; junction bases with no gene match: 9. CDR3 in amino acids: CASSSLTGRPTDTQYF. The CDR3 DNA follows: TGCGCCAGCAGCTCCCTAACCGGGAGGCCCACAGATACGCAGTATTTT. The variable domain in full, with the rest retrieved from reference TRBV5-1 and TRBJ2-3, is KAGVTQTPRYLIKTRGQQVTLSCSPISGHRSVSWYQQTPGQGLQFLFEYFSETQRNKGNFPGRFSGRQFSNSRSEMNVSTLELGDSALYLCASSSLTGRPTDTQYFGPGTRLTVL.

This clonotype has more than one count but fewer than ten. J is TRBJ2-1 and V is TRBV7-8; 12 positions agree with TRBD2. The CDR3 loop spans 15 amino acids. V lost 5 bases and J lost 7; bases outside the gene matches: 6. Per the germline V gene, CDR1 is SGHVS and CDR2 is FQNEAQ. The CDR3 here is CASSPGLAGRNEQFF. In nucleotides, the CDR3 is TGTGCCAGCAGCCCTGGACTAGCGGGAAGAAATGAGCAGTTCTTC.

The chain joins TRBV12-5 to TRBJ2-7; possibly TRBD1 for D (6 bases). The CDR3 is 13 residues long. V dropped 4 bases and J dropped 7 bases, with 14 bases sitting between them. Germline loops: CDR1 LGHNT, CDR2 FRNRAP. The CDR3 DNA sequence: TGTGCTAGTGGTTCCCCAGGGGTTGGGGAGCAGTACTTC. Encoded protein: CASGSPGVGEQYF. The full variable domain, its missing parts supplied by reference TRBV12-5 and TRBJ2-7, is DARVTQTPRHKVTEMGQEVTMRCQPILGHNTVFWYRQTMMQGLELLAYFRNRAPLDDSGMPKDRFSAEMPDATLATLKIQPSEPRDSAVYFCASGSPGVGEQYFGPGTRLTVT.

This clonotype was counted between two and nine times. V is TRBV3-1 and J is TRBJ2-7; 9 bases agree with TRBD2. The CDR3 runs to 15 residues. Germline CDR1 and CDR2: LGHDT and YNNKEL (reference sequence). Germline trimming cut 1 base from V and 2 bases from J; bases unmatched to any gene: 3. As DNA, the CDR3 is TGTGCCAGCAGCCAAGGCGGGGGGGCTGCCTACGAGCAGTACTTC. Its translation is CASSQGGGAAYEQYF.

J is TRBJ1-2 and V is TRBV3-1; 7 bases agree with TRBD1. The V segment lost 1 base and the J segment 5 bases; nucleotides outside the gene matches: 4. The CDR3 length is 14 residues. Germline values: CDR1 LGHDT, CDR2 YNNKEL (reference sequence). Here the CDR3 reads CASSQAGQEYGYTF. The CDR3 DNA is TGTGCCAGCAGCCAAGCCGGACAGGAATATGGCTACACCTTC.

In this sample, this clonotype turned up many times. This chain links TRBV20-1 with TRBJ2-7, with a weak D call TRBD2 (6 bases). The CDR3 totals 14 residues. The V gene lost 1 base and the J gene lost 6 bases, with 16 bases spanning the gap. Germline lookup yields CDR1 DFQATT and CDR2 SNEGSKA (reference sequence). Here the CDR3 DNA reads TGCAGTGCTAGAGTTCACGGGAGACGGAGCGAGCAGTACTTC. Encoded protein: CSARVHGRRSEQYF.

This clonotype was seen at least ten times. This rearrangement joins TRBV5-6 to TRBJ2-1; D gene ambiguous. Germline CDR1 and CDR2: SGHDT and YYEEEE. V dropped 2 bases and J dropped 12 bases, with 15 bases sitting between them. This CDR3 spans 13 amino acids. This chain's CDR3 is CASSLRAQIGQFF. For the CDR3, the DNA is TGTGCCAGCAGCTTACGGGCCCAAATCGGGCAGTTCTTC.

This clonotype was seen at least ten times. The chain carries TRBV6-1 and TRBJ1-5; D is unresolved. Looked up from germline, CDR1 is MNHNS and CDR2 is SASEGT. CDR3 length: 17 amino acids. V lost 0 bases and J 0 bases, leaving 12 bases between the germline ends. CDR3 sequence reads: CASSEAGGRYSNQPQHF. CDR3 nucleotides: TGTGCCAGCAGTGAAGCAGGAGGCCGGTATAGCAATCAGCCCCAGCATTTT.

The chain has TRBV12-3 or TRBV12-4 and TRBJ2-3; D may be TRBD1 or TRBD2 (7 bases each). This CDR3 spans 16 amino acids. V was clipped by 6 bases and J by 1 base, with 17 bases between them. This CDR3 reads CASRRQGGRGTDTQYF. The CDR3 nucleotides read TGTGCCAGCAGGAGACAGGGAGGGAGGGGCACAGATACGCAGTATTTT.

This clonotype was seen only a few times. This chain links TRBV4-1 with TRBJ2-7; 7 positions match TRBD1. The CDR3 spans 15 residues. Trimming at V came to 0 bases and at J to 5 bases, leaving 7 bases not matched to a gene. CDR1 is MGHRA, CDR2 YSYEKL, per germline. The CDR3 here is CASSQERGLTHEQYF. Here the CDR3 DNA reads TGCGCCAGCAGCCAAGAAAGGGGGCTGACCCACGAGCAGTACTTC.

This clonotype was seen ten or more times. V and J are TRBV2 and TRBJ1-1; no firm D call. The CDR3 is 14 amino acids. V was pared by 8 bases and J by 5 bases, with 18 bases between. Germline V CDR1 and CDR2: SNHLY, FYNNEI. The CDR3 nucleotides are TGTGCCAGCCCTTCTACGAGGTTTCCAACTGAAGCTTTCTTT. It yields the protein CASPSTRFPTEAFF.

The J gene is TRBJ2-1, the V gene TRBV24-1, with no clear D. The CDR3 consists of 11 residues. Trimming took 2 bases from V and 5 from J, leaving 0 bases between them. Germline CDR1 and CDR2: KGHDR and SFDVKD. The CDR3 loop reads CATSDYNEQFF. The DNA for the CDR3 is TGTGCCACCAGTGATTACAATGAGCAGTTCTTC.

This clonotype was counted only a few times. The rearrangement links TRBV29-1 to TRBJ2-7, with 10 bases matching TRBD1. CDR3 size: 13 residues. The germline V gene encodes CDR1 SQVTM and CDR2 ANQGSEA. The V gene end was trimmed by 6 bases and the J gene end by 2 bases; junction bases not matched to a gene: 4. CDR3 sequence (DNA): TGCAGCGTGGGACAGGGGTTTGCCTACGAGCAGTACTTC. This gives the protein CSVGQGFAYEQYF.

This clonotype was seen a few times. V gene TRBV29-1 combines with J gene TRBJ2-1; perhaps D is TRBD1 or TRBD2 (5 bases each). The V end was cut by 3 bases, the J end by 5 bases, with 14 bases between. The CDR3 loop spans 14 amino acids. The V gene's germline CDR1 is SQVTM and CDR2 ANQGSEA. The CDR3 nucleotides are TGCAGCGTTGATTTATTGGGGGTAGACAATGAGCAGTTCTTC. It codes for CSVDLLGVDNEQFF.

This clonotype was counted at least ten times. The rearrangement uses TRBV7-9 and TRBJ1-1; tentatively, D is TRBD1 (6 bases). V gave up 7 bases and J gave up 10 bases, with 19 bases separating them. The V gene's germline CDR1 is SEHNR and CDR2 FQNEAQ (reference sequence). The CDR3 covers 13 residues. CDR3 nucleotides: TGTGCCAGCATCCCAATAACAGGGCTCGGAGCTTTCTTT. It translates to CASIPITGLGAFF.

Ten or more counts support this clonotype. The chain is built from TRBV7-2 and TRBJ1-5; TRBD1 is a possible D gene (6 bases). The CDR3 has 15 residues. CDR1 and CDR2 (germline): SGHTA, FQGNSA. The V and J ends lost 5 bases and 3 bases respectively, with 14 bases between them. This chain's CDR3 is CASSPRGSLNQPQHF. The CDR3 nucleotides read TGTGCCAGCAGCCCCAGGGGTTCCCTCAATCAGCCCCAGCATTTT.

The rearrangement uses TRBV19 and TRBJ1-2; no reliable D call. This CDR3 is 14 amino acids long. The germline CDR1 and CDR2 sequences are LNHDA and SQIVND (reference sequence). V lost 5 bases to trimming and J lost 0 bases, with 10 bases between them. CDR3 residues: CASSSREANYGYTF. Here the CDR3 DNA reads TGTGCCAGTAGTTCCCGGGAGGCTAACTATGGCTACACCTTC.

This clonotype was counted between two and nine times. The gene calls are TRBV6-5 and TRBJ2-3; TRBD2 matches 8 bases. The CDR3 is made up of 17 amino acids. With 0 bases clipped from V and 0 bases from J, the junction kept 5 bases outside the gene matches. In germline, CDR1 is MNHEY, CDR2 SVGAGI. This chain's CDR3 is CASSYSRGGRSTDTQYF. The CDR3 nucleotides read TGTGCCAGCAGTTACTCGCGGGGCGGGAGGAGCACAGATACGCAGTATTTT.